This record covers a single T cell receptor beta chain. This clonotype turned up a few times. The antigen it binds to is not known. Qualities for individual bases were not recorded, and no much larger clone is one base off. Including the terminal cysteine and phenylalanine, the CDR3 comprises 17 residues. Of all the DNA, just the CDR3 is kept, 51 bases in frame from base 1. Germline trimming amounts to 3 bases on V and 3 bases on J, with 10 as the count of junction bases outside the gene matches. CDR1 and CDR2 (DFQATT, SNEGSKA) derive from the germline V gene (reference sequence). Systemically healthy Caucasian individuals from Russia, 39 in total and aged roughly 6 to 90 years, were included as donors. Each donor gave 9 to 10 milliliters of peripheral blood, collected into EDTA-treated Vacutainer tubes. Ficoll-Paque density-gradient centrifugation was used to isolate PBMCs, with at least 6 million per sample. Total RNA was extracted from PBMCs with Trizol reagent, with at least 6 micrograms obtained per sample. Naive CD45RAhigh/CD27high T cell percentages were measured by flow cytometry on a PBMC aliquot from every donor.

These data come from a study of blood T cells in healthy people across ages (dated by TCRdb to 2015 to 2017). A note on the overall study: In model experiments, template switching captured about one uniquely barcoded TCR beta cDNA molecule for every two T cells. Using deep sequencing normalized with unique cDNA molecular identifiers, the study measured how TCR beta repertoire diversity changes with age. The donors were split into four age groups: young (average 16 years), middle-aged (39), aged (62) and long-lived (roughly 80). To avoid experimental bias, donors of different ages were distributed randomly across sequencing lanes. The study analyzed two additional independent replicas of 1 million unique cDNA reads from the same blood draw for two donors, one aged 18 to 29 and one aged 80 or older. General conclusions and limits of the study: Compared with the aged group, more naive CD4+ T cells, fewer expanded clones and increased TCR diversity were shown by the long-lived group, suggesting age selection. Observed TCR beta diversity per million T cells fell roughly linearly with age, and a significant reduction was already apparent by age around 40. Estimates of total diversity based on one million sequenced T cells were regarded as lower bounds and as underestimates. Since profiling was done on bulk unsorted PBMCs, naive and antigen-experienced compartments could not be conclusively compared. Because donor CMV infection status was unknown, age-related changes in expanded clonotypes were potentially confounded. There was a strong correlation between observed TCR beta diversity and the percentage of naive T cells measured by flow cytometry.

The library was built by means of 5' RACE. A second PCR of about 7 to 12 cycles was performed with a sample-barcoded 5' primer and a J-beta primer mix. A template-switch 5' adaptor carrying 12 random nucleotides introduced a unique molecular identifier onto each TCR beta cDNA molecule. Each sample yielded at least 2.5 million CDR3-containing paired-end reads. The Mint cDNA synthesis kit, primed by a TRBC-specific oligonucleotide, was used to synthesize first-strand cDNA from all RNA. After uracil-DNA glycosylase treatment, a first 18-cycle PCR used universal primers M1SS and BC2_uni_R on all cDNA. From the authors' description of their analysis: Normalization of each sample was performed by random selection of 1 million high-quality reads, each carrying a distinct molecular identifier. Instead of being binned into consensus sequences, reads that shared molecular identifiers were thrown out. CDR3 identification, clonotype clustering and error correction used MiTCR with a Q25 quality threshold and the strictest error-elimination algorithm. A nonparametric unseen species model with Euler transformation was used to estimate lower-bound total TCR beta diversity. TCRdb trimmed public reads at Q25 via fastp, called clones via MiXCR and kept in-frame beta chains. Entries that share a CDR3 protein sequence are merged under the most common genes and DNA. TCRdb's processing, not the authors', yielded these V and J calls. This sample comprises approximately 1,700,000 distinct CDR3 sequences, about 39% of them detected only once. The ten largest make up about 21% of the sample.

The chain links TRBV20-1 with TRBJ2-5; 13 middle bases align to TRBD2. The material sequenced was blood. This TCR came from a human donor in good health. The CDR3 amino acid sequence is: CSASFPTSGGQEETQYF. The bases read TGCAGTGCTAGCTTTCCGACTAGCGGGGGGCAGGAAGAGACCCAGTACTTC.